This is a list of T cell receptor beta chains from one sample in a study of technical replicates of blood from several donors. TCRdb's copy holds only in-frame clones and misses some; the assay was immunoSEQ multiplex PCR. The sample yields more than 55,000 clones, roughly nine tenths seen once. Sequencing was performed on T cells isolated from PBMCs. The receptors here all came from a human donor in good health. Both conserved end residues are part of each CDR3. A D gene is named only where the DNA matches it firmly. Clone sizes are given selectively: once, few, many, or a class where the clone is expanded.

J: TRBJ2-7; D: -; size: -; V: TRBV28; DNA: TGTGCCAGCAGTATTCCCGGGAGCACCTACGAGCAGTACTTC; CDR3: CASSIPGSTYEQYF
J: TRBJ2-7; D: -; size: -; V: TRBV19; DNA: TGTGCCAGTAACCTCCAACGGGCCTACGAGCAGTACTTC; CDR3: CASNLQRAYEQYF
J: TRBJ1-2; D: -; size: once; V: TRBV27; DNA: TGTGCCAGCAGCCGTTCAGGGTCTAGCTATGGCTACACCTTC; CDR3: CASSRSGSSYGYTF
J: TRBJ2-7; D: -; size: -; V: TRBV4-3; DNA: TGCGCCAGCAGCCAAGCCCCAACAGGGTCCTACGAGCAGTACTTC; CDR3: CASSQAPTGSYEQYF
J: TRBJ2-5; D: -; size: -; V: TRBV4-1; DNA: TGCGCCAGCAGCCAACTAGACGGGGAGTACCAAGAGACCCAGTACTTC; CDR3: CASSQLDGEYQETQYF
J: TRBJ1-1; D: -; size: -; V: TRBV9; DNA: TGTGCCAGCAGCACGGGACAACCTGAAGCTTTCTTT; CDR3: CASSTGQPEAFF
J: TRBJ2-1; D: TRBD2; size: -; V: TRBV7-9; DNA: TGTGCCAGCAGCGATTCGGGACTAGCGGTTAGCTCCTACAATGAGCAGTTCTTC; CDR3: CASSDSGLAVSSYNEQFF
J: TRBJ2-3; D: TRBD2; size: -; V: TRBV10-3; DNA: TGTGCCCTCGGAGCAGCGGGAGGTACAGATACGCAGTATTTT; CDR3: CALGAAGGTDTQYF
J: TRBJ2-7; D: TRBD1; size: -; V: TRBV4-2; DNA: TGTGCCAGCAGCCAAGACGACAGGGGGTACGAGCAGTACTTC; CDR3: CASSQDDRGYEQYF
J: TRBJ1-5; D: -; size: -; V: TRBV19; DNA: TGTGCCAGTCATCAGGGGCAGGTCCCTAGCAATCAGCCCCAGCATTTT; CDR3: CASHQGQVPSNQPQHF
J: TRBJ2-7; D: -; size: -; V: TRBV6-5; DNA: TGTGCCAGCATCGGAGCGCTCTCCTACGAGCAGTACTTC; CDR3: CASIGALSYEQYF
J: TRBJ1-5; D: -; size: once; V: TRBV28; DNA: TGTGCCAGCAGTTTACTGACCGGACAGAACTATCAGCCCCAGCATTTT; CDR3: CASSLLTGQNYQPQHF
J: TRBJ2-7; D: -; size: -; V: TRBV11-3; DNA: TGTGCCAGCAGCTTTGAGGGAGCCTACGAGCAGTACTTC; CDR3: CASSFEGAYEQYF
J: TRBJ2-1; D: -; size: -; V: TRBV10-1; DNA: TGCGCCAGCAGTAGAGGGGGGGGGAGCTCCTACAATGAGCAGTTCTTC; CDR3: CASSRGGGSSYNEQFF
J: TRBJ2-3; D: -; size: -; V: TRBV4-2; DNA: TGTGCCAGCAGCCAAGGTATTAGCGGAGGAGATACGCAGTATTTT; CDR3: CASSQGISGGDTQYF
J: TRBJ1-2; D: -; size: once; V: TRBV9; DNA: TGTGCCAGCAGCCCAAGCTCCGGGGGGGAGGATGGCTACACCTTC; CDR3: CASSPSSGGEDGYTF
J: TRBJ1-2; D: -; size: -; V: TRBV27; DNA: TGTGCCAGCAGTTCCACGCCTCCGGGTTCCTATGGCTACACCTTC; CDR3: CASSSTPPGSYGYTF
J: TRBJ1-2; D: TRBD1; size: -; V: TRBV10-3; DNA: TGTGCCATCAGTGAGTCCCCTCAGGGGGCGGTGATAGGCTACACCTTC; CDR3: CAISESPQGAVIGYTF
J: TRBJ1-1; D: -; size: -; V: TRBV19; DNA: TGTGCCAGTAGTATAGATGCTCAAAGGGGCACTGAAGCTTTCTTT; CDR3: CASSIDAQRGTEAFF
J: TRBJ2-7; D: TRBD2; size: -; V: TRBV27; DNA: TGTGCCAGCAGTTTACAGCGGGGCAGCTACGAGCAGTACTTC; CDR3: CASSLQRGSYEQYF
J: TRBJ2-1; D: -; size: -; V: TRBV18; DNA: TGTGCCAGCAAGGACTATGGGTCCTACAATGAGCAGTTCTTC; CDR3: CASKDYGSYNEQFF
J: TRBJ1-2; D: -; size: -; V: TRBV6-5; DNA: TGTGCCAGCAGTTACCTGGACTCCCTCAGGGGAGACTTCTTC; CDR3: CASSYLDSLRGDFF
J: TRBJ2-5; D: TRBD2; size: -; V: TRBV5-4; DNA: TGTGCCAGCAGGAGCGGGAGTTCAGGAGAGACCCAGTACTTC; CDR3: CASRSGSSGETQYF
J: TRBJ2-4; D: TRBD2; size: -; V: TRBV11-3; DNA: TGTGCCAGCAGCTTAGAGACTAGCGGAGGGAACATTCAGTACTTC; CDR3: CASSLETSGGNIQYF
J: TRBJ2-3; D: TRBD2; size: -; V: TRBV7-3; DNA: TGTGCCAGCAGCTTAAGGGCGGGAGGGCTAACAGATACGCAGTATTTT; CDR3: CASSLRAGGLTDTQYF
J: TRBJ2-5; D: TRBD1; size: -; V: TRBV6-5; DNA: TGTGCCAGCAGAGTGACAGGGGAAGAAGAGACCCAGTACTTC; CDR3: CASRVTGEEETQYF
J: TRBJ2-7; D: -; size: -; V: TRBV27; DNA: TGTGCCAGCAGTTTATCGGCCCGTAGCAACGAGCAGTACTTC; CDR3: CASSLSARSNEQYF
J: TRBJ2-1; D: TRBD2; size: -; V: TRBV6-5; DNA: TGTGCCAGCAGCCGTGGACTAGCGGGATTGGATGAGCAGTTCTTC; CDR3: CASSRGLAGLDEQFF
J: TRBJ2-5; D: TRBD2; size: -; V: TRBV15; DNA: TGTGCCACCAGCAGGGATTTAGCGGGACGGGCGGAGACCCAGTACTTC; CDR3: CATSRDLAGRAETQYF
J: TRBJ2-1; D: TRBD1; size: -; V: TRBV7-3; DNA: TGTGCCAGCAGCCCCTCGGGACAGGGGGCCCCATACAATGAGCAGTTCTTC; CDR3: CASSPSGQGAPYNEQFF
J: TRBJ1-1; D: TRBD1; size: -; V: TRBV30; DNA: TGTGCCTGGAACGACAGGGGGGAAACTGAAGCTTTCTTT; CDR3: CAWNDRGETEAFF
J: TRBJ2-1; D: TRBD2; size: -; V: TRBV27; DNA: TGTGCCAGCAGGTCCCCGACTAGCGGGACTTTTGACAATGAGCAGTTCTTC; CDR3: CASRSPTSGTFDNEQFF
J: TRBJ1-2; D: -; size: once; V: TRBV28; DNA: TGTGCCAGCAGTTTCCGACAACGTAACTATGGCTACACCTTC; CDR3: CASSFRQRNYGYTF
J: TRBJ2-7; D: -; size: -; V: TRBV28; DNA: TGTGCCAGCAGTTTATTAATTGAGGCCTACGAGCAGTACTTC; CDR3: CASSLLIEAYEQYF
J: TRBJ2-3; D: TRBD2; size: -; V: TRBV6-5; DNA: TGTGCCAGCAGTTACAGTAGCGGGCTAACAGATACGCAGTATTTT; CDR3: CASSYSSGLTDTQYF
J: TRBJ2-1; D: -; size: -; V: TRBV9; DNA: TGTGCCAGCAGCGTAGTGGGCCTCTCCTACAATGAGCAGTTCTTC; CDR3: CASSVVGLSYNEQFF
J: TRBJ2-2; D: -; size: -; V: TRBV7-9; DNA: TGTGCCAGCAGTCGTCCCGGGGAGCTGTTTTTT; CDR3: CASSRPGELFF
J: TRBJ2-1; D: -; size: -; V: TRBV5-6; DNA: TGTGCCAGCAGCTGGGAGCTAGGGAGAGAGCAGTTCTTC; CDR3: CASSWELGREQFF
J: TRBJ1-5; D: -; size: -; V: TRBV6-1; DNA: TGTGCCAGCAGTGACAGGCATAGCAATCAGCCCCAGCATTTT; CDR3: CASSDRHSNQPQHF
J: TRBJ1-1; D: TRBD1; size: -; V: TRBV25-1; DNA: TGTGCCAGCAGTGGGGGACAGGGTCTTATGGACACTGAAGCTTTCTTT; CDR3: CASSGGQGLMDTEAFF
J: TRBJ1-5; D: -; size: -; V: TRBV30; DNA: TGTGCCTGGAGTCAGGGAAGCAATCAGCCCCAGCATTTT; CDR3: CAWSQGSNQPQHF
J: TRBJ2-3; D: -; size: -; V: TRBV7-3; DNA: TGTGCCAGCAGCCCCCCGACAGAAGATACGCAGTATTTT; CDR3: CASSPPTEDTQYF
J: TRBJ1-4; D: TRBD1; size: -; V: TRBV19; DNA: TGTGCCAGTATGTGGCAGGGGGGTGAAAAACTGTTTTTT; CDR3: CASMWQGGEKLFF
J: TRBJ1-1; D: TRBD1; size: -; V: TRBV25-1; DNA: TGTGCCAGCAGTGCAGGACAGGGGACTGAAGCTTTCTTT; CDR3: CASSAGQGTEAFF
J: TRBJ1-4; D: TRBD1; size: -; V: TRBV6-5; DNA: TGTGCCAGCAGGATGACAGGGTCTGAAAAACTGTTTTTT; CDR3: CASRMTGSEKLFF
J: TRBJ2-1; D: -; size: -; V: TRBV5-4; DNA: TGTGCCAGCAGCCTGGACTCCGCCTCCTACAATGAGCAGTTCTTC; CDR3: CASSLDSASYNEQFF
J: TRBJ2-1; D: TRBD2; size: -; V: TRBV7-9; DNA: TGTGCCAGCAGCACCGCGCGGGAGAGTTGGGTCAATGAGCAGTTCTTC; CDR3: CASSTARESWVNEQFF
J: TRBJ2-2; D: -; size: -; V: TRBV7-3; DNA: TGTGCCAGCAGCTTAGCCGACAGGGAGGTAGAGAACACCGGGGAGCTGTTTTTT; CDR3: CASSLADREVENTGELFF
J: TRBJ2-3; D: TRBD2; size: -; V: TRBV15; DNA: TGTGCCACCAGCAGAGAGGCTAGCGGGGCCACAGATACGCAGTATTTT; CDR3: CATSREASGATDTQYF
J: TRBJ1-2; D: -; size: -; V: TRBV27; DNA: TGTGCCAGCAGGCAGACAGTTAATCCCAACTATGGCTACACCTTC; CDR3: CASRQTVNPNYGYTF
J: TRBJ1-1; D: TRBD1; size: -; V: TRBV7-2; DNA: TGTGCCAGCAGCCTTACAGGGGATACTGAAGCTTTCTTT; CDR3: CASSLTGDTEAFF
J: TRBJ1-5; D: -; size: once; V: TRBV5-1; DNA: TGCGCCAGCAGCCCCGGAGATGGGAGCGTAGGTCCCCAGCATTTT; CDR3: CASSPGDGSVGPQHF
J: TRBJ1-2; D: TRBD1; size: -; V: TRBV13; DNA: TGTGCCAGCAGCTTGGACAGGGAATATGGCTACACCTTC; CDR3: CASSLDREYGYTF
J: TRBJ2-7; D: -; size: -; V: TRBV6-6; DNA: TGTGCCAGCAGCAATGGGCTCTCCTACGAGCAGTACTTC; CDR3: CASSNGLSYEQYF
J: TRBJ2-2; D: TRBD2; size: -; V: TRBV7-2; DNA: TGTGCCAGCAGCTTAGGACTAGCGGAGAACACCGGGGAGCTGTTTTTT; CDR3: CASSLGLAENTGELFF